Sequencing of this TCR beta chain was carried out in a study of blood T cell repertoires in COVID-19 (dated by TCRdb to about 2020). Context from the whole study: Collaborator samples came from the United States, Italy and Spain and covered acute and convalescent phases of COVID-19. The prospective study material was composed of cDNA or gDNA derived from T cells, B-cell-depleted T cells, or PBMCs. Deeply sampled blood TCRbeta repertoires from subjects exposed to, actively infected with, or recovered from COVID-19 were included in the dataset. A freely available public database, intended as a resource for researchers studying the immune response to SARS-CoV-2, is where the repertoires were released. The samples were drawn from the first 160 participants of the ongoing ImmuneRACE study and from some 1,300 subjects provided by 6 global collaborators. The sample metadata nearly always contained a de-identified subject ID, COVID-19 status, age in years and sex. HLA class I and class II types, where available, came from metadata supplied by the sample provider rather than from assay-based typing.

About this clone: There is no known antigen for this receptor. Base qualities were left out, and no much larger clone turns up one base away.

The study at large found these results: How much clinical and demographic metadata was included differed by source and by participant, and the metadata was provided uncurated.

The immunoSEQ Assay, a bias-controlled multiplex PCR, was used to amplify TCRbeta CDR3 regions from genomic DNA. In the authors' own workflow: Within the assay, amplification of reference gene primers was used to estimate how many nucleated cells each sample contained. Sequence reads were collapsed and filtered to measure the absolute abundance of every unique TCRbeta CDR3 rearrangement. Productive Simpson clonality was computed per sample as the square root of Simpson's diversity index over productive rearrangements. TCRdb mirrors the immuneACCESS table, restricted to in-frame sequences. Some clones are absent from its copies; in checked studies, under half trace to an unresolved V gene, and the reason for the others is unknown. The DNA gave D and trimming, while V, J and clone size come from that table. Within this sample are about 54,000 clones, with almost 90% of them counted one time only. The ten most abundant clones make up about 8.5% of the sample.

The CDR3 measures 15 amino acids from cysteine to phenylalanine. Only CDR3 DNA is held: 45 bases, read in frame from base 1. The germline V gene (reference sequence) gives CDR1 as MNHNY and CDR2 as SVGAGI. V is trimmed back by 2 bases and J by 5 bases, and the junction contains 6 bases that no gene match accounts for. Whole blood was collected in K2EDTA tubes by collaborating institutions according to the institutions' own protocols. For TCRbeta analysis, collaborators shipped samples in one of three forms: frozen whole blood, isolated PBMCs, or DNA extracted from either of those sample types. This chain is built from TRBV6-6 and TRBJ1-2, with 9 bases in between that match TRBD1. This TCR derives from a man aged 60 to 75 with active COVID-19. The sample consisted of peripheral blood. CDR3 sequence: CASSYPGQGAYGYTF. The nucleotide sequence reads TGTGCCAGCAGTTACCCGGGACAGGGAGCGTATGGCTACACCTTC.